The sequence of this TCR beta chain was determined in a study of cytomegalovirus exposure and HLA in healthy donors. Background on the study: A prior analysis found 100 million to 140 million unique TCR beta sequences from around 180 million T cells. Overall study results and limits: Per a later analysis, 15,000 to 20,000 TCR beta sequences showed association with HLA alleles at 0.05 false discovery rate. Among TCR beta chains, those listed as cytomegalovirus-associated numbered around 160.

Of note for this clone: Its antigen is currently unknown.

Use of 60 Vbeta and 13 Jbeta primers characterized the PCR. This table comes from immunoSEQ multiplex PCR, and its TCRdb copy is limited to in-frame clones, with some not included. The sample contains 170,000 or so clones, about four fifths of which appear only once. Looked up from germline, CDR1 is LNHDA and CDR2 is SQIVND (reference sequence). Deletions cut 7 bases from V and 4 bases from J, with 11 bases between. The CDR3 is 14 amino acids. This sequence originates from a girl aged 5-17 years in good health and CMV-seropositive. The sequenced sample consisted of PBMCs. J is TRBJ1-6 and V is TRBV19; D is unclear. CDR3 in DNA: TGTGCCAGTACCCCGGGTAGTTATAATTCACCCCTCCACTTT. Amino acids: CASTPGSYNSPLHF. Looking up the rest from reference TRBV19 and TRBJ1-6 gives the full variable domain: DGGITQSPKYLFRKEGQNVTLSCEQNLNHDAMYWYRQDPGQGLRLIYYSQIVNDFQKGDIAEGYSVSREKKESFPLTVTSAQKNPTAFYLCASTPGSYNSPLHFGNGTRLTVT.